Following are 17 T cell receptor beta chains from one sample sequenced in a study of shared clonotypes between healthy human individuals. Profiling relied on immunoSEQ multiplex PCR, and the TCRdb table lists in-frame clones only, not all of them. The sample has about 2.3 million clones, approximately 95% seen once; the top ten hold 0.35% to 0.45%. Sample: naive CD4+ T cells from PBMCs. Subset: CD45RA+ positively selected. The receptors stem from a man aged 18 to 35 in good health. Some clones in this sample may be carry-over from other donors' samples.

About this clone itself: The sample has other DNA sequences that encode this CDR3 too. The V gene is TRBV7-2, the J gene TRBJ2-5; D not resolved. V shed 1 base and J shed 5 bases, with 5 bases lying between them. The CDR3 totals 12 residues. Germline V gene sequence: CDR1 SGHTA, CDR2 FQGNSA. CDR3 sequence (DNA): TGTGCCAGCAGCTTAGTTTCTGAGACCCAGTACTTC. It specifies CASSLVSETQYF.

The chain joins TRBV7-3 to TRBJ2-7; 8 bases agree with TRBD1. The CDR3 runs to 15 residues. CDR1 and CDR2 (germline): SGHTA, FQGTGA. V gave up 2 bases and J gave up 4 bases; unmatched junction bases: 7. In DNA, the CDR3 is TGTGCCAGCAGCTTATCGGCAGGGGGCACTTACGAGCAGTACTTC. Translated: CASSLSAGGTYEQYF. The full variable domain, its missing parts supplied by reference TRBV7-3 and TRBJ2-7, is GAGVSQTPSNKVTEKGKYVELRCDPISGHTALYWYRQSLGQGPEFLIYFQGTGAADDSGLPNDRFFAVRPEGSVSTLKIQRTERGDSAVYLCASSLSAGGTYEQYFGPGTRLTVT.

The V and J genes are TRBV1 and TRBJ2-4; the D call of TRBD2 is as the table states it, not checked on the DNA. TRBV1 is a documented pseudogene. The CDR3 runs to 16 residues. The CDR3 DNA reads as TGCACCAGCAGCCACCAGCGGGAGGAGGCCAAAAACATTCAGTACTTC. Translated: CTSSHQREEAKNIQYF.

This chain joins TRBV13 and TRBJ2-3, with 7 bases lining up with TRBD1. Losses at the gene ends were 7 bases for V and 3 bases for J; bases not matched to a gene: 10. The germline V gene encodes CDR1 PRHDT and CDR2 FYEKMQ (reference sequence). The CDR3 contains 15 residues. CDR3 DNA: TGTGCCAGCATAAAGACAGGGAAGGGGACAGATACGCAGTATTTT. This sequence encodes CASIKTGKGTDTQYF.

This clone was recorded only once. The V gene is TRBV2, the J gene TRBJ2-1; no clear D gene. The V gene's germline CDR1 is SNHLY and CDR2 FYNNEI. Trimming removed 6 bases at V and 4 bases at J, with 7 bases between. The CDR3 covers 12 residues. For the CDR3, the DNA is TGTGCCAGCAGCCAACAGTACAATGAGCAGTTCTTC. Translating gives CASSQQYNEQFF.

The chain combines TRBV4-2 with TRBJ2-1, with 10 bases identical to TRBD2. This CDR3 comprises 16 residues. V trimming: 0 bases; J trimming: 6 bases; junction bases outside the gene matches: 5. Germline CDR1 is LGHNA and CDR2 is YNFKEQ. The CDR3 region is CASSQDSGRNSNEQFF. The CDR3 coding sequence is TGTGCCAGCAGCCAAGATAGCGGGAGGAATAGCAATGAGCAGTTCTTC.

The V and J genes are TRBV21-1 and TRBJ2-7; the D call TRBD2 from the table was never checked on the DNA. TRBV21-1 is noted as a pseudogene. This CDR3 is 17 amino acids long. The CDR3 nucleotides are TGTGCCAGCAGTGGGCGGGTGGCGGGAGGTTTGGCCTACGAGCAGTACTTC. Translated, it gives CASSGRVAGGLAYEQYF.

This chain joins TRBV19 and TRBJ2-2, with 10 bases matching TRBD1. Germline V gene lookup returns CDR1 LNHDA and CDR2 SQIVND (reference sequence). After removal of 1 base from V and 7 bases from J, the junction contained 6 bases not matched to a gene. The CDR3 has 16 residues. The CDR3 region has the DNA TGTGCCAGTAGTATAGCCGACAGGGGGCGAGGCGGGGAGCTGTTTTTT. It specifies CASSIADRGRGGELFF.

The chain combines TRBV5-1 with TRBJ1-3; 10 positions agree with TRBD1. Germline V gene data show CDR1 as SGHRS and CDR2 as YFSETQ. V dropped 7 bases and J dropped 2; count of bases not matched to a gene: 9. CDR3 length equals 16 residues. In DNA form, the CDR3 reads TGCGCCAGCGGACCCACCGGGACAGGGGCTGGAAACACCATATATTTT. Its translation: CASGPTGTGAGNTIYF.

This clone appeared once. The rearrangement uses TRBV28 and TRBJ2-3; 11 nucleotides align to TRBD2. Trimming at V came to 4 bases and at J to 3 bases, leaving 15 bases not matched to a gene. The V gene's germline CDR1 is MDHEN and CDR2 SYDVKM. The CDR3 runs to 19 residues. CDR3 nucleotides: TGTGCCAGCAGTTCTTCCATAGCGGGAGGGCCAGGGGGAACAGATACGCAGTATTTT. This codes for CASSSSIAGGPGGTDTQYF.

Regarding this clone: Other DNA sequences of this sample code for an identical CDR3. The CDR3: CASSVATGGYGYTF. Written as DNA, the CDR3 is TGTGCCAGCAGCGTAGCTACGGGGGGCTATGGCTACACCTTC. The chain links TRBV9 to TRBJ1-2, with a weak D call TRBD1 (5 bases). V gave up 0 bases and J gave up 4 bases, with 10 bases separating them. Germline V CDR1 and CDR2: SGDLS, YYNGEE. The CDR3 extends over 14 amino acids.

The sample holds one count of this clone. The CDR3, as DNA: TGCGCCAGCAGCTTGGGGGACAGGATGAACACTGAAGCTTTCTTT. This translates into CASSLGDRMNTEAFF. The chain joins TRBV5-1 to TRBJ1-1; 8 nucleotides line up with TRBD1. After removal of 0 bases from V and 0 bases from J, the junction contained 1 base not matched to a gene. The CDR3 loop spans 15 amino acids. Germline CDR1 reads SGHRS; CDR2 reads YFSETQ.

The chain joins TRBV5-1 to TRBJ1-3; D is possibly TRBD1 (6 bases). V was clipped by 0 bases and J by 3 bases, with 13 bases between them. Per germline, CDR1 SGHRS and CDR2 YFSETQ. The CDR3 length is 16 residues. The CDR3: CASSLAGRGFGNTIYF. CDR3 DNA sequence: TGCGCCAGCAGCTTGGCCGGCAGGGGCTTTGGAAACACCATATATTTT.

The chain employs TRBV2 and TRBJ1-1; 7 positions agree with TRBD1. The CDR3 has 13 amino acids. J lost 1 base, V lost 6 bases, and 2 bases had no gene match. Germline V gene data show CDR1 as SNHLY and CDR2 as FYNNEI. CDR3 DNA sequence: TGTGCCAGCAGGGGACAGAGGAACACTGAAGCTTTCTTT. Translation: CASRGQRNTEAFF.

Only a few counts were recorded for this clone. This chain links TRBV7-2 with TRBJ1-5; D unresolved. V was cut by 0 bases and J by 4 bases, with 4 bases left in between. The CDR3 length is 13 residues. Germline CDR1 is SGHTA and CDR2 is FQGNSA. CDR3 sequence: CASSLAWNQPQHF. In DNA form, the CDR3 reads TGTGCCAGCAGCTTAGCGTGGAATCAGCCCCAGCATTTT.

The V gene is TRBV29-1, the J gene TRBJ2-7; D is perhaps TRBD1 or TRBD2 (5 bases each). CDR3 length equals 14 residues. The V gene's germline CDR1 is SQVTM and CDR2 ANQGSEA. Trimming took off 4 bases at V and 1 base at J, with 14 bases between the two ends. CDR3 DNA: TGCAGCGTTGGCCTATTGAGGGGATCCTACGAGCAGTACTTC. It is translated as CSVGLLRGSYEQYF.

The gene calls are TRBV7-2 and TRBJ2-1; D might be TRBD2 (6 bases). CDR1 and CDR2 (germline): SGHTA, FQGNSA. CDR3 size: 15 residues. The V gene lost 3 bases and the J gene lost 8 bases, with 17 bases spanning the gap. The CDR3 is CASSLSLGRAHEQFF. CDR3 nucleotide sequence: TGTGCCAGCAGCTTGAGTCTCGGGAGAGCCCATGAGCAGTTCTTC.